These T cell receptor beta chains were read from a single sample in a study of blood T cell repertoires in COVID-19. This table comes from immunoSEQ multiplex PCR, and its TCRdb copy is limited to in-frame clones, with some not included. The profile shows around 19,000 clones, 70% to 80% of them singletons. What was sequenced was peripheral blood. These receptors originate from a man of 80 years or more with acute or convalescent COVID-19. The CDR3 runs from the conserved cysteine through the conserved F or W. Fields, in order: D gene, V gene, clone size, J gene, CDR3 DNA, CDR3 protein. A D gene is named only where the DNA matches it firmly. The size field is filled for only some rows; it gives once, few, many or a size class.

.	TRBV19	.	TRBJ1-4	TGTGCCAGTAAACCCCAGGGTTTTAATGAAAAACTGTTTTTT	CASKPQGFNEKLFF
TRBD2	TRBV4-2	.	TRBJ2-2	TGTGCCAGCAGCCAAGGACTAGCGGGAGGAACCGGGGAGCTGTTTTTT	CASSQGLAGGTGELFF
TRBD1	TRBV5-1	few	TRBJ1-4	TGCGCCAGCAGCTTGGGGACAGGGGTACCAAATAATGAAAAACTGTTTTTT	CASSLGTGVPNNEKLFF
.	TRBV5-4	.	TRBJ1-6	TGTGCCAGCAGCTTGCAGGGGCCTAATTCACCCCTCCACTTT	CASSLQGPNSPLHF
TRBD2	TRBV7-8	.	TRBJ2-2	TGTGCCAGCAGCGCTCGTGTGGCGGGAGTGGGGACCGGGGAGCTGTTTTTT	CASSARVAGVGTGELFF
TRBD1	TRBV6-9	.	TRBJ1-5	TGTGCCAGCAGTTATGTCCTTCGGGACAGGGTTAATAGCAATCAGCCCCAGCATTTT	CASSYVLRDRVNSNQPQHF
.	TRBV2	.	TRBJ1-1	TGTGCCAGCAGAACTACAGGAACGAACACTGAAGCTTTCTTT	CASRTTGTNTEAFF
.	TRBV29-1	.	TRBJ2-1	TGCAGCGCTACGCCCAGGGACATCATTGAGCAGTTCTTC	CSATPRDIIEQFF
TRBD1	TRBV11-3	few	TRBJ2-5	TGTGCCAGCAGCCGGGGACAGAGGGAGACCCAGTACTTC	CASSRGQRETQYF
TRBD1	TRBV30	.	TRBJ1-2	TGTGCCTGGAGTGTTTTCTTGGGGACAGGTGACTATGGCTACACCTTC	CAWSVFLGTGDYGYTF
.	TRBV7-8	.	TRBJ1-5	TGTGCCAGCAGCCTAAGCGGATCACACCTTGATAGCAATCAGCCCCAGCATTTT	CASSLSGSHLDSNQPQHF
.	TRBV5-1	once	TRBJ1-1	TGCGCCAGCAGCTGGGGACTTTTATCGGATTCCAACACTGAAGCTTTCTTT	CASSWGLLSDSNTEAFF
.	TRBV7-2	.	TRBJ1-6	TGTGCCAGCAGCTTAAGCTCAGGGTGGAGTTCACCCCTCCACTTT	CASSLSSGWSSPLHF
TRBD1	TRBV7-2	.	TRBJ1-4	TGTGCCAGCAGCTTAAGGGGTGGTACAGGGGGTGAAAAACTGTTTTTT	CASSLRGGTGGEKLFF
TRBD1	TRBV5-1	.	TRBJ1-2	TGCGCCAGCAGGGACGCCGGGACAGGGGCTGGTGGCTACACCTTC	CASRDAGTGAGGYTF
TRBD1	TRBV30	.	TRBJ1-3	TGTGCCTGGAGGAGCCAACACAGGGGTTCCGGAAACACCATATATTTT	CAWRSQHRGSGNTIYF
.	TRBV7-2	.	TRBJ2-3	TGTGCCAGCAGCTTAGACACCGTTCAGGCAGATACGCAGTATTTT	CASSLDTVQADTQYF
.	TRBV2	.	TRBJ1-1	TGTGCCAGCAGTGAGCAAGGGGTTGACACTGAAGCTTTCTTT	CASSEQGVDTEAFF
.	TRBV3-1/TRBV3-2	few	TRBJ1-1	TGTGCCAGCAGCCAGAACGGTGAAGCTTTCTTT	CASSQNGEAFF
TRBD2	TRBV27	.	TRBJ2-1	TGTGCCAGCAGCAGACTAGCGGGAGGTAGTGGAAATGAGCAGTTCTTC	CASSRLAGGSGNEQFF
.	TRBV5-1	.	TRBJ1-1	TGCGCCAGCAGCTTGGGGAGTTATACGAACACTGAAGCTTTCTTT	CASSLGSYTNTEAFF
TRBD2	TRBV2	.	TRBJ2-2	TGTGCCAGCAGCTGGACTAGCGGGAGGGTCGCGAACACCGGGGAGCTGTTTTTT	CASSWTSGRVANTGELFF
TRBD1	TRBV7-3	.	TRBJ2-4	TGTGCCAGCAGCTCGGGACAGGGGTCTTTATTTAGGTACTTC	CASSSGQGSLFRYF
TRBD1	TRBV5-4	once	TRBJ1-5	TGTGCCAGCAGCCGACAGGGGGCTAGTCAGCCCCAGCATTTT	CASSRQGASQPQHF
.	TRBV2	.	TRBJ1-5	TGTGCCAGCAGTTTTCAGGCGGGGCAGCCCCAGCATTTT	CASSFQAGQPQHF
TRBD1	TRBV28	.	TRBJ2-7	TGTGCCAGCAGTCTAACCGGGACAGGGGCATACGAGCAGTACTTC	CASSLTGTGAYEQYF
.	TRBV25-1	.	TRBJ2-1	TGTGCCAGCAGTGAACTTCCCCCAGGGCTAAGCTCCTACAATGAGCAGTTCTTC	CASSELPPGLSSYNEQFF
.	TRBV7-9	.	TRBJ2-2	TGTGCCAGCAGCTTAGCCGGGAACACCGGGGAGCTGTTTTTT	CASSLAGNTGELFF
.	TRBV2	.	TRBJ1-5	TGTGCCAGCAGTGAAGCGGTCAGGGCTGGCCAGCCCCAGCATTTT	CASSEAVRAGQPQHF
.	TRBV5-5	.	TRBJ2-1	TGTGCCAGCAGCTTAGGACTTTCAGTCCATGAGCAGTTCTTC	CASSLGLSVHEQFF
.	TRBV18	.	TRBJ2-5	TGTGCCAGCTCACCAAACAGTAAAGAGACCCAGTACTTC	CASSPNSKETQYF
.	TRBV5-6	few	TRBJ1-2	TGTGCCAGCAGCCCACAGGGCTATGGCTACACCTTC	CASSPQGYGYTF
TRBD1	TRBV5-8	.	TRBJ1-2	TGTGCCAGCAGCTTAAGGGGGCCCTATGGCTACACCTTC	CASSLRGPYGYTF
.	TRBV6-5	.	TRBJ2-1	TGTGCCAGCAGTTCTCTACAGGGCTCCTACAATGAGCAGTTCTTC	CASSSLQGSYNEQFF
TRBD2	TRBV30	.	TRBJ2-3	TGTGCCTGGAGTGTAAGGACTAGCCTGCATACGCAGTATTTT	CAWSVRTSLHTQYF
.	TRBV6-4	.	TRBJ1-4	TGTGCCAACCCCCCTTCAGGGCTGACTAATGAAAAACTGTTTTTT	CANPPSGLTNEKLFF
TRBD1	TRBV10-3	.	TRBJ1-2	TGTGCCATCAGTGGAATTCGGGACAGGTCTGGCTACACCTTC	CAISGIRDRSGYTF
.	TRBV5-1	.	TRBJ2-5	TGCGCCAGCAGCTTGTACTCTGACCAAGAGACCCAGTACTTC	CASSLYSDQETQYF
TRBD1	TRBV2	.	TRBJ1-6	TGCCTTGCCACAGGGACAGGGGGCTTTAATTCACCCCTCCACTTT	CLATGTGGFNSPLHF
TRBD1	TRBV7-3	.	TRBJ1-2	TGTGCCAGCAGCTTAATCCGGACACCGGGACAGGGGGCTGGGGGCTACACCTTC	CASSLIRTPGQGAGGYTF
TRBD1	TRBV6-2/TRBV6-3	.	TRBJ1-1	TGTGCCAGCAGCCTGGGACAGGGGGTCTGGGACACTGAAGCTTTCTTT	CASSLGQGVWDTEAFF
.	TRBV6-5	.	TRBJ2-1	TGTGCCAGCTGTAGCTCGGCAACCGCCTACAATGAGCAGTTCTTC	CASCSSATAYNEQFF
TRBD2	TRBV7-2	.	TRBJ2-3	TGTGCCAGCAGCTTTCCGGGACTAGCGGGAGGGCTCACAGATACGCAGTATTTT	CASSFPGLAGGLTDTQYF
.	TRBV11-2	.	TRBJ1-1	TGTGCCAGCAGCTTAGCCCAACAGGGAACTGAAGCTTTCTTT	CASSLAQQGTEAFF
TRBD2	TRBV18	.	TRBJ2-5	TGTGCCAGCTCACCAAAAGCGGGAAAGACCCAGTACTTC	CASSPKAGKTQYF
.	TRBV6-5	.	TRBJ1-2	TGTGCCAGCAGTTACTCGAGGCAGGGCGGCGGCTACACCTTC	CASSYSRQGGGYTF
.	TRBV27	.	TRBJ2-3	TGTGCCAGCAGGCCTGACGGGGGACGTAGCCCAGATACGCAGTATTTT	CASRPDGGRSPDTQYF
.	TRBV11-2	.	TRBJ2-5	TGTGCCAGCAGCCCCGGAACTAGCCGTCGGACCCAGTACTTC	CASSPGTSRRTQYF
.	TRBV15	few	TRBJ2-2	TGTGCCACCAGCAGAGCCCCCCCCCACGGGGGGAACACCGGGGAGCTGTTTTTT	CATSRAPPHGGNTGELFF
TRBD2	TRBV5-1	.	TRBJ2-7	TGCGCCAGCAGCTTAATAGCGGGAGGTCGCAACGAGCAGTACTTC	CASSLIAGGRNEQYF
.	TRBV5-3	.	TRBJ1-2	TGTGCCAGACAGCACAGGGAAATCTCGTATGGCTACACCTTC	CARQHREISYGYTF
TRBD1	TRBV12-5	once	TRBJ1-1	TGTGCTAGTTCCAAAGGGGGCGGTGAAGCTTTCTTT	CASSKGGGEAFF
.	TRBV27	.	TRBJ2-1	TGTGCCAGCAGTTTAACTATACCCTCCTACAATGAGCAGTTCTTC	CASSLTIPSYNEQFF
TRBD2	TRBV29-1	.	TRBJ2-7	TGCAGCGTTGGACTAGCGGGAGGGCCCCACGAGCAGTACTTC	CSVGLAGGPHEQYF
.	TRBV6-5	.	TRBJ1-2	TGTGCCAGCAGTTACTACTACAAGGTGGACTATGGCTACACCTTC	CASSYYYKVDYGYTF
TRBD2	TRBV5-1	once	TRBJ2-1	TGCGCCAGCAGCTCCTACTTAGCGGGAGGACGATACAATGAGCAGTTCTTC	CASSSYLAGGRYNEQFF
.	TRBV24-1	.	TRBJ1-2	TGTGCCACCTGGGGCCCGGGTCGAGCTAACTATGGCTACACCTTC	CATWGPGRANYGYTF